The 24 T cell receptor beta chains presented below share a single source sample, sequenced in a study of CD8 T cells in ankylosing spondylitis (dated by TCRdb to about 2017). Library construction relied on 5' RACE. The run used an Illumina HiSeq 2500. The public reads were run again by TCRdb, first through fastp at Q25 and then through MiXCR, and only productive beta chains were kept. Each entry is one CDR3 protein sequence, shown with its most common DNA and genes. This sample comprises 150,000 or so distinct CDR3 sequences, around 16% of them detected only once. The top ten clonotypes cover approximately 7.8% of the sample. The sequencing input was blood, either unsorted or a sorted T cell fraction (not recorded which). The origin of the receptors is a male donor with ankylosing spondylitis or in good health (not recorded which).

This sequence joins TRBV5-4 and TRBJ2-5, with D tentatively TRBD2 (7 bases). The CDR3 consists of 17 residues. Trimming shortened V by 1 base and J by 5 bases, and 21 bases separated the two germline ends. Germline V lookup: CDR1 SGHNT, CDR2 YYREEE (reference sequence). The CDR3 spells CASSLLAGGGPQETQYF. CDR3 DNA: TGTGCCAGCAGCTTGTTGGCCGGCGGGGGCCCTCAGGAGACCCAGTACTTC.

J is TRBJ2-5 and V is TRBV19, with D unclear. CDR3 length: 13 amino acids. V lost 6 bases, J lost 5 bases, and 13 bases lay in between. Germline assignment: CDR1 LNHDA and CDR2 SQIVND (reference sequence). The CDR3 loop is CASSPTQSETQYF. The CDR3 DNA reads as TGTGCCAGTAGCCCCACCCAGAGCGAGACCCAGTACTTC.

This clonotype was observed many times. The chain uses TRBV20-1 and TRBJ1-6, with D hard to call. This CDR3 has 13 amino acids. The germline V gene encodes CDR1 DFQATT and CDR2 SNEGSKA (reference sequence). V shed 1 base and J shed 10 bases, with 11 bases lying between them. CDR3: CSARGRGGSPLHF. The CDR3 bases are TGCAGTGCTAGAGGTCGGGGAGGCTCACCCCTCCACTTT.

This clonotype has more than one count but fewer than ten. As DNA, the CDR3 is TGCGCCAGCAGATTGAACGAGCCCCGGGCCGGCGAGCAGTACTTC. Translated, it gives CASRLNEPRAGEQYF. The J gene is TRBJ2-7, the V gene TRBV5-1; D unresolved. Per the germline V gene, CDR1 is SGHRS and CDR2 is YFSETQ. V was clipped by 5 bases and J by 6 bases, with 21 bases between them. There are 15 residues in the CDR3.

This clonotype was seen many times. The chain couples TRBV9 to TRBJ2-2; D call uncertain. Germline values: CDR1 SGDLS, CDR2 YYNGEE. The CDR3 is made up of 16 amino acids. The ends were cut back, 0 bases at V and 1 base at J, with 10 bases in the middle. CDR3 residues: CASSVDRSGNTGELFF. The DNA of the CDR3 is TGTGCCAGCAGCGTAGACCGATCCGGGAACACCGGGGAGCTGTTTTTT.

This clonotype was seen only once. The CDR3 DNA follows: TGCGCCAGCAGCCGTAGCGGAGGGGAAAACATTCAGTACTTC. This gives the protein CASSRSGGENIQYF. The chain couples TRBV1 to TRBJ2-4; the D call in the table, TRBD2, was not verified against the DNA. TRBV1 is listed as a pseudogene. The CDR3 totals 14 residues.

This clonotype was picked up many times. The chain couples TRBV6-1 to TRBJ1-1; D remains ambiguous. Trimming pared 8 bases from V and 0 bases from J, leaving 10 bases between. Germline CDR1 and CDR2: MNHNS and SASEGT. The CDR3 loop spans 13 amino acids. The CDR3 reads CASEETMNTEAFF. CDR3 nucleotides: TGTGCCAGCGAAGAAACCATGAACACTGAAGCTTTCTTT.

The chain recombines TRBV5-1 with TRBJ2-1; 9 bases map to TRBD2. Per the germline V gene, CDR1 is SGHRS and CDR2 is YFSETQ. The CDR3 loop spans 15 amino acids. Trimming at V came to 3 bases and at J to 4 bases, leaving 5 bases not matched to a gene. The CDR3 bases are TGCGCCAGCAGCTCAATAGCGGGAGTGTACAATGAGCAGTTCTTC. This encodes CASSSIAGVYNEQFF. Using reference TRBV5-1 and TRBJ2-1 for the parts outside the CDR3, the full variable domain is KAGVTQTPRYLIKTRGQQVTLSCSPISGHRSVSWYQQTPGQGLQFLFEYFSETQRNKGNFPGRFSGRQFSNSRSEMNVSTLELGDSALYLCASSSIAGVYNEQFFGPGTRLTVL.

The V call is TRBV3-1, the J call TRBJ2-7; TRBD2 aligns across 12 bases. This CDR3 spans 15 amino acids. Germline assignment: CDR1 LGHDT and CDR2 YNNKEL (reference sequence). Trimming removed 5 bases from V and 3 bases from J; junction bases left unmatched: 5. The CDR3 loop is CASSSKLAGGYEQYF. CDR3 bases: TGTGCCAGCAGCTCTAAACTAGCGGGAGGCTACGAGCAGTACTTC.

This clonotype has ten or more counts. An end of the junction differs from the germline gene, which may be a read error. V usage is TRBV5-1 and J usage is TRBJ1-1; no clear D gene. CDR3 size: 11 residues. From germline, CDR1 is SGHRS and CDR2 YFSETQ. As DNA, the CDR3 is TGTGCCAGCAGTTTAAACACTGAAGCTTTCTTT. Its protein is CASSLNTEAFF.

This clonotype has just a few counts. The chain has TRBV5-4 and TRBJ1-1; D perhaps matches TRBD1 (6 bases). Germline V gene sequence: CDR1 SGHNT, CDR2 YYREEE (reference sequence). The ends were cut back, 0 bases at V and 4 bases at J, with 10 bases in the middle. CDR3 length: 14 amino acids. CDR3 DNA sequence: TGTGCCAGCAGCTTGGACAGGGTGGGCACTGAAGCTTTCTTT. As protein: CASSLDRVGTEAFF.

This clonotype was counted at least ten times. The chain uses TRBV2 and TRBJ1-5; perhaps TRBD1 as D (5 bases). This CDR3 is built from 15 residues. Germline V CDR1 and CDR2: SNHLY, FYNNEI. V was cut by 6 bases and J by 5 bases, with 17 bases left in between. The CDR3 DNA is TGTGCCAGCAGCGCCGCAGGACAAGGAGATCAGCCCCAGCATTTT. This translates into CASSAAGQGDQPQHF.

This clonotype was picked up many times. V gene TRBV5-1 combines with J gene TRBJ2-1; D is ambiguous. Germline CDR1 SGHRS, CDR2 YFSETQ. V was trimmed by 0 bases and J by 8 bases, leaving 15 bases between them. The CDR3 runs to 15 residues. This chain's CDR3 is CASSLGQTYVHEQFF. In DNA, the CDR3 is TGCGCCAGCAGCTTGGGTCAGACCTACGTCCATGAGCAGTTCTTC.

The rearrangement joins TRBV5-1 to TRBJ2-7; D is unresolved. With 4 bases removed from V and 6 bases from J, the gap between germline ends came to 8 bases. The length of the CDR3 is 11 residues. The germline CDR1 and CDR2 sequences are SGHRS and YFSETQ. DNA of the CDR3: TGCGCCAGCAGCCTAGACTCCGAGCAGTACTTC. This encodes CASSLDSEQYF.

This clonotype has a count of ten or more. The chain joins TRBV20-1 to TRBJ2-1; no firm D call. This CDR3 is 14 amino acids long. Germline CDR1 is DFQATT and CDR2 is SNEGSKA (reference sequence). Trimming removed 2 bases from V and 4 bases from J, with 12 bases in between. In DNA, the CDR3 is TGCAGTGCTAGACGGCGGAACCCTTACAATGAGCAGTTCTTC. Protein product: CSARRRNPYNEQFF.

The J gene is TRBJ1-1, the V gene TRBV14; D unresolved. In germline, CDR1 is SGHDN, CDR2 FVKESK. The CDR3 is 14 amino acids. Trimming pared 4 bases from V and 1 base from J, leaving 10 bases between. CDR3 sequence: CASSLLRTNTEAFF. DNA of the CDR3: TGTGCCAGCAGCCTGCTTCGGACGAACACTGAAGCTTTCTTT.

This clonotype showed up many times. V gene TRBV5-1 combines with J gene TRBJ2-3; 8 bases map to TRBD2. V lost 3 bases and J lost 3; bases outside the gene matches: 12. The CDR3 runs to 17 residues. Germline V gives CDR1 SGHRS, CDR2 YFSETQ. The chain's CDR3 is CASSSSRAGAWTDTQYF. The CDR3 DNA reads TGCGCCAGCAGCTCGTCGAGAGCGGGAGCTTGGACAGATACGCAGTATTTT.

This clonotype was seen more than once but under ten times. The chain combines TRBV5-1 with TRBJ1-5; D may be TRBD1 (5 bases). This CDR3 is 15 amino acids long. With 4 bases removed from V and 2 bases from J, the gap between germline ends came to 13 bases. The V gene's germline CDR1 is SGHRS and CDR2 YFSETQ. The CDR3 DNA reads TGCGCCAGCAGCCCCGGGACCGACGGCAATCAGCCCCAGCATTTT. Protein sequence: CASSPGTDGNQPQHF.

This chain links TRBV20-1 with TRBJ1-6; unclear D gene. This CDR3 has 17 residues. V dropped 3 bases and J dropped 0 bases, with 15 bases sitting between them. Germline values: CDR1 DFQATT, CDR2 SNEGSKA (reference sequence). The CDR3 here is CSARTRLRSSYNSPLHF. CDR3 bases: TGCAGTGCTAGGACGCGGCTACGGAGCTCCTATAATTCACCCCTCCACTTT.

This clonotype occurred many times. The CDR3 bases are TGCGCCAGCAGCTTGGTGTCTAGCGGAGGCACCGGGGAGCTGTTTTTT. Its translation is CASSLVSSGGTGELFF. The rearrangement uses TRBV5-1 and TRBJ2-2; 7 bases match TRBD2. With 0 bases clipped from V and 4 bases from J, the junction kept 6 bases outside the gene matches. Germline V gene data show CDR1 as SGHRS and CDR2 as YFSETQ. This CDR3 has 16 residues.

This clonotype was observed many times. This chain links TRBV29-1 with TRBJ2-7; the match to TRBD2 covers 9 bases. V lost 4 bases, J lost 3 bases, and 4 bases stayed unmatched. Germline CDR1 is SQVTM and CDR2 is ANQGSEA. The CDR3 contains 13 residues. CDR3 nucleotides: TGCAGCGTTGTTCCAGCGGGAGGCTACGAGCAGTACTTC. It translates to CSVVPAGGYEQYF.

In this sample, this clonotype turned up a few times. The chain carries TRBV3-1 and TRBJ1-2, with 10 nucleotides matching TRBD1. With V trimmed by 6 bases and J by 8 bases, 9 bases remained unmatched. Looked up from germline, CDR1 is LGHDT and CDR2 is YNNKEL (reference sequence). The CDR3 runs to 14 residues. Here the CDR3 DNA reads TGTGCCAGCAGTGATTCCGGGACAGGGGCAGGCTACACCTTC. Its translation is CASSDSGTGAGYTF.

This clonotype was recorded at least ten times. This CDR3 is CASSRTVGELFF. The CDR3 nucleotides are TGTGCCAGCAGTCGGACCGTCGGGGAGCTGTTTTTT. This chain links TRBV28 with TRBJ2-2, with D hard to call. This CDR3 has 12 residues. Germline lookup yields CDR1 MDHEN and CDR2 SYDVKM. The V and J ends lost 5 bases and 7 bases respectively, with 8 bases between them.

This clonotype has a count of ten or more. CDR3 coding DNA: TGTGCCAGCAGAGACAGAAACCATGGCTACACCTTC. Amino acid sequence: CASRDRNHGYTF. This chain joins TRBV2 and TRBJ1-2; tentatively, D is TRBD1 (5 bases). The CDR3 runs 12 residues. CDR1 and CDR2 (germline): SNHLY, FYNNEI. The V end was cut by 6 bases, the J end by 6 bases, with 11 bases between. Using reference TRBV2 and TRBJ1-2 for the parts outside the CDR3, the full variable domain is EPEVTQTPSHQVTQMGQEVILRCVPISNHLYFYWYRQILGQKVEFLVSFYNNEISEKSEIFDDQFSVERPDGSNFTLKIRSTKLEDSAMYFCASRDRNHGYTFGSGTRLTVV.